Below, 18 T cell receptor beta chains from the same sample are listed, as sequenced in a study of metastatic and nonmetastatic thyroid tumors (dated by TCRdb to about 2020). No patient had received any treatment before thyroid surgery. Receptor amplification or capture employed PCR. The instrument was an Illumina HiSeq 4000. TCRdb ran its own pipeline on the public reads, namely fastp trimming at Q25 and MiXCR clone calling, and kept in-frame beta chains. This sample lists about 9,000 clones; roughly 15% were detected once. The top ten constitute around 6% of the sample. Material: blood. The receptor source for this set is a female donor with papillary thyroid cancer or a benign thyroid nodule (not recorded which). Some clones in this sample may be carry-over from other donors' samples.

This clone has only a few counts. Germline and junction disagree at one end, which may indicate a read error. The rearrangement links TRBV6-1 to TRBJ2-3, with D maybe TRBD1 (6 bases). The CDR3 runs 15 residues. Germline V lookup: CDR1 MNHNS, CDR2 SASEGT. The CDR3 loop is CVSRPDSRDTDTQYF. DNA of the CDR3: TGTGTCAGCAGGCCGGACAGTAGAGACACAGATACGCAGTATTTT.

This clone was seen more than once but under ten times. This chain joins TRBV28 and TRBJ1-2; D is uncertain. Trimming removed 4 bases from V and 6 bases from J, with 9 bases in between. The CDR3 spans 12 residues. Germline CDR1 and CDR2: MDHEN and SYDVKM. DNA of the CDR3: TGTGCCAGCAGTTCGTCGCGGGATGGCTACACCTTC. This gives the protein CASSSSRDGYTF.

This clone is labeled as medium-sized (0.01 to 0.1%). The chain uses TRBV19 and TRBJ2-7; possibly TRBD1 for D (6 bases). V lost 4 bases and J lost 3, with 10 bases in between. Germline CDR1 and CDR2: LNHDA and SQIVND (reference sequence). The CDR3 contains 13 residues. CDR3 sequence: CASSRGRGYEQYF. In DNA, the CDR3 is TGTGCCAGTAGTAGGGGGCGAGGCTACGAGCAGTACTTC.

This clone is categorized as medium-sized (0.01 to 0.1%). The J gene is TRBJ1-1, the V gene TRBV10-1; maybe TRBD1 (5 bases). The CDR3 is 12 amino acids. Deletions cut 8 bases from V and 4 bases from J, with 11 bases between. Germline CDR1 WNHNN, CDR2 SYGVQD (reference sequence). CDR3 sequence reads: CASSRGPTEAFF. CDR3 in DNA: TGCGCCAGCTCCCGGGGCCCCACTGAAGCTTTCTTT.

By share, this clone counts as medium-sized. The chain recombines TRBV20-1 with TRBJ1-5; no clear D. The germline V gene has CDR1 DFQATT and CDR2 SNEGSKA (reference sequence). Trimming shortened V by 3 bases and J by 2 bases, and 14 bases separated the two germline ends. The CDR3 is 15 residues long. CDR3 in amino acids: CSASRGFLGNQPQHF. The CDR3, as DNA: TGCAGTGCTAGTCGTGGGTTCCTGGGCAATCAGCCCCAGCATTTT.

The V call is TRBV6-1, the J call TRBJ2-7; D ambiguous. This CDR3 spans 13 amino acids. Germline V gene lookup returns CDR1 MNHNS and CDR2 SASEGT. V was trimmed by 6 bases and J by 2 bases, leaving 11 bases between them. CDR3 sequence: CASSRDQTYEQYF. CDR3 DNA sequence: TGTGCCAGCAGCAGAGATCAGACCTACGAGCAGTACTTC.

The gene calls are TRBV28 and TRBJ1-5; 7 bases are a match to TRBD1. Germline-derived CDR1 and CDR2 are MDHEN and SYDVKM. The CDR3 totals 15 residues. The ends lost 4 bases at V and 11 bases at J; junction bases unmatched: 14. CDR3 amino acids: CASSSFGQVPGAQHF. Here the CDR3 DNA reads TGTGCCAGCAGTTCCTTCGGACAGGTCCCAGGGGCCCAGCATTTT.

By proportion, this clone is medium-sized (0.01 to 0.1%). The CDR3, as DNA: TGTGCCAGCAGTCGAAACCTCGCCCAAGAGACCCAGTACTTC. Translating gives CASSRNLAQETQYF. J is TRBJ2-5 and V is TRBV6-1; D is uncertain. Germline V gene lookup returns CDR1 MNHNS and CDR2 SASEGT. CDR3 length equals 14 residues. V gave up 5 bases and J gave up 1 base, with 11 bases separating them.

This clone turned up a few times. Given a much more abundant clone one base away, this may be a read error. This sequence joins TRBV10-2 and TRBJ2-7, with D possibly TRBD1 on 5 matching bases. V was pared by 4 bases and J by 2 bases, with 12 bases between. Germline CDR1 and CDR2: WSHSY and SAAADI. This CDR3 region has 14 residues. The CDR3 DNA follows: TGCGCCAGCAGTGGACTGGGGCAAACCTACGAGCAGTACTTC. It specifies CASSGLGQTYEQYF.

This clone was counted only a few times. The V and J genes are TRBV28 and TRBJ1-5, with D possibly matching TRBD1 (6 bases). The CDR3 has 14 amino acids. The germline CDR1 and CDR2 sequences are MDHEN and SYDVKM. The ends were cut back, 3 bases at V and 5 bases at J, with 11 bases in the middle. CDR3 sequence: CASSFDGGDQPQHF. CDR3 nucleotide sequence: TGTGCCAGCAGTTTCGACGGGGGCGATCAGCCCCAGCATTTT.

About this clone itself: This is likely a read error, given that the CDR3 carries no conserved phenylalanine or tryptophan at its end. It is unclear where the CDR3 begins or ends on the DNA, so no DNA is shown, and the CDR3 is as TCRdb lists it. This rearrangement joins TRBV28 to TRBJ2-1. The germline V gene encodes CDR1 MDHEN and CDR2 SYDVKM. The CDR3 adds up to 8 amino acids, both ends counted. The chain's CDR3 is CASSLGPG.

By proportion, this clone is medium-sized. The J gene is TRBJ1-2, the V gene TRBV15, with a possible D match to TRBD1 (5 bases). V lost 4 bases and J lost 7, with 13 bases in between. Per the germline V gene, CDR1 is LNHNV and CDR2 is YYDKDF (reference sequence). This CDR3 has 13 residues. In DNA, the CDR3 is TGTGCCACCAGCAACGGGAGGGGCGGTGGCTACACCTTC. The encoded protein is CATSNGRGGGYTF. Drawing the rest from reference TRBV15 and TRBJ1-2, the complete variable domain is DAMVIQNPRYQVTQFGKPVTLSCSQTLNHNVMYWYQQKSSQAPKLLFHYYDKDFNNEADTPDNFQSRRPNTSFCFLDIRSPGLGDTAMYLCATSNGRGGGYTFGSGTRLTVV.

The V gene is TRBV6-5, the J gene TRBJ2-7; 9 positions match TRBD2. Germline lookup yields CDR1 MNHEY and CDR2 SVGAGI. This CDR3 has 15 residues. V gave up 1 base and J gave up 1 base; unmatched junction bases: 2. The CDR3 is CASSYLTSGSYEQYF. The CDR3 DNA follows: TGTGCCAGCAGTTACTTGACTAGCGGATCCTACGAGCAGTACTTC.

By sample share, this clone is medium-sized. The rearrangement joins TRBV19 to TRBJ1-1; D might be TRBD1 (5 bases). The ends were cut back, 4 bases at V and 6 bases at J, with 12 bases in the middle. The CDR3 is 13 amino acids. The germline gives CDR1 LNHDA, CDR2 SQIVND (reference sequence). CDR3 DNA sequence: TGTGCCAGTAGTAGGGCAGGGAGTGCTGAAGCTTTCTTT. Translating it yields CASSRAGSAEAFF. Using reference TRBV19 and TRBJ1-1 for the parts outside the CDR3, the full variable domain is DGGITQSPKYLFRKEGQNVTLSCEQNLNHDAMYWYRQDPGQGLRLIYYSQIVNDFQKGDIAEGYSVSREKKESFPLTVTSAQKNPTAFYLCASSRAGSAEAFFGQGTRLTVV.

V and J are TRBV6-5 and TRBJ2-5; D is unresolved. Trimming removed 2 bases from V and 0 bases from J, with 7 bases in between. In germline, CDR1 is MNHEY, CDR2 SVGAGI. This CDR3 contains 14 residues. CDR3 nucleotide sequence: TGTGCCAGCAGTTACGCGCAGCACCAAGAGACCCAGTACTTC. It yields the protein CASSYAQHQETQYF.

This clone was found a few times. This chain connects TRBV6-1 to TRBJ2-3; D perhaps matches TRBD2 (7 bases). V lost 5 bases, J lost 4 bases, and 16 bases lay in between. Germline V gene sequence: CDR1 MNHNS, CDR2 SASEGT. This CDR3 region has 15 residues. CDR3 nucleotide sequence: TGTGCCAGCAGTCTAGTGGGGGGGCCCGCAGATACGCAGTATTTT. Protein sequence: CASSLVGGPADTQYF.

This clone was detected a few times. The rearrangement links TRBV4-1 to TRBJ1-5; 10 bases line up with TRBD1. Trimming removed 6 bases from V and 2 bases from J; junction bases left unmatched: 10. From germline, CDR1 is MGHRA and CDR2 YSYEKL. The CDR3 totals 17 residues. CDR3 nucleotide sequence: TGCGCCAGCAGGGAGACAGGGGGCCCTTCTGGCAATCAGCCCCAGCATTTT. It codes for CASRETGGPSGNQPQHF.

This clone was seen repeatedly, ten times or more. V gene TRBV4-2 combines with J gene TRBJ2-3, with 7 positions matching TRBD2. Germline lookup yields CDR1 LGHNA and CDR2 YNFKEQ. V was clipped by 4 bases and J by 2 bases; unmatched bases: 18. This CDR3 region has 19 residues. The CDR3 DNA sequence: TGTGCCAGCAGCCGTCATTTTCTTTTCGGGACTAACCACACAGATACGCAGTATTTT. Amino acids: CASSRHFLFGTNHTDTQYF.